These 14 T cell receptor beta chains were all obtained from the same sample, sequenced in a study of blood T cell repertoires in COVID-19. Profiling relied on immunoSEQ multiplex PCR, and the TCRdb table lists in-frame clones only, not all of them. The repertoire holds 380,000 or so clones, with 89% as singletons. Material: peripheral blood. The receptor source for this set is a man aged 35 to 55 with acute or convalescent COVID-19.

The chain links TRBV18 to TRBJ2-7; 13 bases match TRBD2. Germline CDR1 KGHSH, CDR2 LQKENI. The junction had 9 bases not matched to a gene; V was cut back by 1 base and J by 0 bases. This CDR3 has 19 residues. The CDR3 DNA reads as TGTGCCAGCTCACCACGCGGGACTAGCGGGACGACGAGCTCCTACGAGCAGTACTTC. Residues: CASSPRGTSGTTSSYEQYF.

The table lists this clone with a count of one. V is TRBV3-1 (or the pseudogene TRBV3-2) and J is TRBJ1-6; weak D call: TRBD1 (6 bases). The CDR3 sequence is 14 residues long. Germline loops: CDR1 LGHDT, CDR2 YNNKEL (reference sequence). V lost 4 bases and J 10 bases, leaving 14 bases between the germline ends. The CDR3 reads CASSRQTGDSPLHF. The DNA for the CDR3 is TGTGCCAGCAGCCGACAGACAGGTGACTCACCCCTCCACTTT.

V usage is TRBV6-5 and J usage is TRBJ2-1; 8 nucleotides match TRBD2. With 7 bases clipped from V and 10 bases from J, the junction kept 6 bases outside the gene matches. The CDR3 covers 12 residues. CDR1 MNHEY and CDR2 SVGAGI come from the germline V gene. DNA for the CDR3: TGTGCCAGCAATCCCGGGACTAGGGAGCAGTTCTTC. Encoded protein: CASNPGTREQFF.

This sequence joins TRBV7-2 and TRBJ2-5, with D possibly being TRBD2 (6 bases). The CDR3 is 16 residues long. The germline CDR1 and CDR2 sequences are SGHTA and FQGNSA. Trimming removed 3 bases from V and 5 bases from J, with 19 bases in between. In nucleotides, the CDR3 is TGTGCCAGCAGCTTCGCCCCCGGAGGGGCGGAGGAGACCCAGTACTTC. Its translation is CASSFAPGGAEETQYF.

The chain has TRBV19 and TRBJ1-5, with 9 bases fitting TRBD1. Germline CDR1 LNHDA, CDR2 SQIVND (reference sequence). V was pared by 4 bases and J by 2 bases, with 6 bases of the junction left unmatched. The CDR3 sequence is 16 residues long. The CDR3 nucleotides read TGTGCCAGTAGTAGGGGAAGGACAGGGGGCAATCAGCCCCAGCATTTT. Translating it yields CASSRGRTGGNQPQHF.

The rearrangement uses TRBV5-3 and TRBJ1-2; D is uncertain. TRBV5-3 is reported as an ORF; its role is uncertain. CDR3 size: 13 residues. The V gene lost 1 base and the J gene lost 3 bases, with 7 bases spanning the gap. This CDR3 is CARSLFPYYGYTF. DNA for the CDR3: TGTGCCAGAAGCTTGTTCCCTTACTATGGCTACACCTTC.

The CDR3: CASSLGGRESYEQYF. CDR3 coding DNA: TGTGCCAGCAGTTTGGGCGGGAGGGAGTCCTACGAGCAGTACTTC. This chain joins TRBV27 and TRBJ2-7, with TRBD2 matching over 9 bases. Germline V gives CDR1 MNHEY, CDR2 SMNVEV (reference sequence). The CDR3 has 15 residues. The junction had 4 bases not matched to a gene; V was cut back by 3 bases and J by 1 base.

The chain recombines TRBV7-6 with TRBJ2-1, with TRBD2 matching over 14 bases. Germline-derived CDR1 and CDR2 are SGHVS and FNYEAQ. Losses at the gene ends were 5 bases for V and 8 bases for J; bases not matched to a gene: 8. The CDR3 has 16 residues. CDR3 bases: TGTGCCAGCAGCCGGAGACTAGCGGGGGGGATTGATGAGCAGTTCTTC. It specifies CASSRRLAGGIDEQFF.

This sequence joins TRBV11-2 and TRBJ1-5; D perhaps matches TRBD1 (5 bases). V was pared by 3 bases and J by 3 bases, with 12 bases between. This CDR3 comprises 15 residues. Germline V gene data show CDR1 as SGHAT and CDR2 as FQNNGV. The CDR3 protein is CASSFDQGANQPQHF. The DNA for the CDR3 is TGTGCCAGCAGCTTTGATCAGGGTGCCAATCAGCCCCAGCATTTT.

This chain connects TRBV30 to TRBJ1-2, with unresolved D. The CDR3 is made up of 14 amino acids. V lost 0 bases to trimming and J lost 4 bases, with 12 bases between them. From germline, CDR1 is GTSNPN and CDR2 SVGIG (reference sequence). In DNA, the CDR3 is TGTGCCTGGAGTGTTAAGGCCGGAGTCTATGGCTACACCTTC. Translating it yields CAWSVKAGVYGYTF.

The V and J genes are TRBV3-1 (or the pseudogene TRBV3-2) and TRBJ2-3, with unresolved D. The CDR3 has 15 amino acids. V was trimmed by 0 bases and J by 0 bases, leaving 7 bases between them. The V gene's germline CDR1 is LGHDT and CDR2 YNNKEL (reference sequence). The chain's CDR3 is CASSQESGSTDTQYF. The CDR3, as DNA: TGTGCCAGCAGCCAAGAATCAGGTAGCACAGATACGCAGTATTTT.

V and J are TRBV9 and TRBJ1-1, with a weak D call TRBD1 (6 bases). Germline V gene lookup returns CDR1 SGDLS and CDR2 YYNGEE. Trimming removed 1 base at V and 0 bases at J, with 10 bases between. The CDR3 consists of 15 residues. The CDR3 sequence: CASSVLGQLNTEAFF. Written as DNA, the CDR3 is TGTGCCAGCAGCGTACTCGGACAGCTGAACACTGAAGCTTTCTTT.

V and J are TRBV28 and TRBJ1-5; D gene unclear. CDR3 size: 11 residues. The germline V gene encodes CDR1 MDHEN and CDR2 SYDVKM. V lost 5 bases to trimming and J lost 4 bases, with 3 bases between them. CDR3 sequence: CASSQNQPQHF. CDR3 bases: TGTGCCAGCAGTCAAAATCAGCCCCAGCATTTT.

This clone was seen just once. The chain recombines TRBV28 with TRBJ1-6, with a possible D match to TRBD1 (6 bases). Deletions cut 9 bases from V and 5 bases from J, with 14 bases between. CDR1 is MDHEN and CDR2 is SYDVKM in the germline V gene. This CDR3 has 14 amino acids. The CDR3 DNA follows: TGTGCCAGTCTGGAGGACAGCAATAATTCACCCCTCCACTTT. Its protein product is CASLEDSNNSPLHF.